These 5 T cell receptor beta chains share one sample of origin, sequenced in a study of T-cell reconstitution after alpha-beta-depleted transplantation in children. This sample's TCRbeta library carried unique molecular identifier barcodes. Each CDR3 protein gets one entry after TCRdb re-called the PCR reads with MiXCR. This sample has about 980,000 distinct CDR3 sequences, with less than 30% found just once. Specimen: PBMCs, mostly from graft donor cells, collected 360 days after TCRalphabeta/CD19-depleted stem cell transplant. Receptors originate from a boy less than two years old who had a stem cell transplant for SCID, so the T cells may come from the graft donor.

This clonotype was counted only a few times. This rearrangement joins TRBV20-1 to TRBJ1-5; D is ambiguous. Trimming took off 3 bases at V and 5 bases at J, with 8 bases between the two ends. The CDR3 contains 12 residues. Germline-derived CDR1 and CDR2 are DFQATT and SNEGSKA (reference sequence). The CDR3 loop reads CSASSLDQPQHF. Written as DNA, the CDR3 is TGCAGTGCTAGTTCGCTAGATCAGCCCCAGCATTTT.

J is TRBJ2-4 and V is TRBV7-2, with D unresolved. This CDR3 is built from 13 residues. Germline lookup yields CDR1 SGHTA and CDR2 FQGNSA. V was shortened by 1 base and J by 8 bases, with 9 bases between the two germline ends. CDR3 in DNA: TGTGCCAGCAGCTTAGGGCATGGGGACATTCAGTACTTC. It is translated as CASSLGHGDIQYF.

This clonotype turned up a few times. For the CDR3, the DNA is TGTGCCAGCAGTCTTCGACAGGGGAACACAGAGCAGTACTTC. Translating it yields CASSLRQGNTEQYF. The V gene is TRBV28, the J gene TRBJ2-7, with TRBD1 identical over 8 bases. The V segment lost 5 bases and the J segment 7 bases; nucleotides outside the gene matches: 10. Looked up from germline, CDR1 is MDHEN and CDR2 is SYDVKM. The CDR3 has 14 residues.

The chain links TRBV20-1 to TRBJ1-1; D gene uncertain. The germline V and J ends were trimmed by 5 bases and 1 base, with 11 bases remaining between them. The V gene's germline CDR1 is DFQATT and CDR2 SNEGSKA (reference sequence). CDR3 size: 13 residues. CDR3 residues: CSACRTANTEAFF. DNA of the CDR3: TGCAGTGCTTGCCGGACTGCGAACACTGAAGCTTTCTTT.

This clonotype was picked up a small number of times. V is TRBV3-1 and J is TRBJ2-5, with 7 bases that match TRBD1. Germline CDR1 LGHDT, CDR2 YNNKEL (reference sequence). J gave up 4 bases and V 2 bases, and 10 bases lay outside the gene matches. CDR3 length: 16 amino acids. The CDR3 protein is CASSQFYNRGSETQYF. The CDR3 DNA sequence: TGTGCCAGCAGCCAATTTTATAACAGGGGTTCAGAGACCCAGTACTTC.